This T cell receptor (beta chain) was sequenced for a study of T-cell memory formation after mild COVID-19. Study-level information: The study found TCR clusters largely donor specific.

This clonotype was seen a handful of times. Its antigen is as yet unknown. CDR1 is SGDLS, CDR2 YYNGEE, per germline. The CDR3 contains 14 residues. Trimming left V 3 bases short and J 10 bases short, with 14 bases between. In TCRdb, the 5' RACE reads were re-called with MiXCR into one record per CDR3 protein. The sample records around 310,000 distinct CDR3 sequences, approximately 14% being singletons. Whole-study findings and limits: Second-wave clones that peaked on day 37 lacked confirmed SARS-CoV-2 specificity. Pre-infection memory already had some responding clones, implying cross-reactive memory joined. Among CD4+ contracting clones, most were CM and EM, and CD8+ ones EMRA.

The rearrangement joins TRBV9 to TRBJ1-6; no clear D. The sample comprised PBMCs or a T cell subset sorted from them (not recorded which). This receptor was obtained from a man aged 18 to 29 who had mild COVID-19 (a few samples of this study predate the infection). Cell type and time point are not known. The CDR3 coding sequence is TGTGCCAGCAGCGCCACGACCGCGAGGTCACCCCTCCACTTT. Translation gives CASSATTARSPLHF.